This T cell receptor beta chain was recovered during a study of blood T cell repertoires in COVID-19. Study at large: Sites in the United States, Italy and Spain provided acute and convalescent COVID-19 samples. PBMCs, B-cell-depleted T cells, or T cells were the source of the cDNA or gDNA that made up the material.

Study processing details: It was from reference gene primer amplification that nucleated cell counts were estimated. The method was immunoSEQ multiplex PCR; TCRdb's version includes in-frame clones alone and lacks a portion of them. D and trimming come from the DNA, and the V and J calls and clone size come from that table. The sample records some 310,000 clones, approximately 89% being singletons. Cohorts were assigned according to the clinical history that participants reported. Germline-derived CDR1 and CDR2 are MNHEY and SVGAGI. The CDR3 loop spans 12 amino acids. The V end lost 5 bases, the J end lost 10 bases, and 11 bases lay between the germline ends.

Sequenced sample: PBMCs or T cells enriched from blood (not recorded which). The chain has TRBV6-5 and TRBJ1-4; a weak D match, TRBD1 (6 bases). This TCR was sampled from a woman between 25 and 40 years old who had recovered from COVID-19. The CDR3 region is CASSRQAGKLFF. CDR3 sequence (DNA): TGTGCCAGCAGTAGACAGGCGGGAAAACTGTTTTTT.